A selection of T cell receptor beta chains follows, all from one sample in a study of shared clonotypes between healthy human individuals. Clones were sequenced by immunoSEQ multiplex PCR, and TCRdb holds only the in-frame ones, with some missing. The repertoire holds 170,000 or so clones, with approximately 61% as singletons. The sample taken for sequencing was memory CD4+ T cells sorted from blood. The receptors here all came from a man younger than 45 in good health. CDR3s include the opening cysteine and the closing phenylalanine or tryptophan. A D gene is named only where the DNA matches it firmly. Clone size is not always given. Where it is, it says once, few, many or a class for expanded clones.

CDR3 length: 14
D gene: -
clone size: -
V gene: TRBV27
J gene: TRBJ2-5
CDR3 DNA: TGTGCCAGCAGCCGACGGGACCCTCAAGAGACCCAGTACTTC
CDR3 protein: CASSRRDPQETQYF

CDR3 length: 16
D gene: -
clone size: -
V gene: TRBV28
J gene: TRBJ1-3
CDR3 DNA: TGTGCCAGCAAGGCTTCGGTTAGAAGCTCTGGAAACACCATATATTTT
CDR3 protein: CASKASVRSSGNTIYF

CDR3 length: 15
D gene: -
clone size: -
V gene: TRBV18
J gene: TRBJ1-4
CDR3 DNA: TGTGCCAGCTCACCACGTGGCAGGGCGGGTGAAAAACTGTTTTTT
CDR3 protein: CASSPRGRAGEKLFF

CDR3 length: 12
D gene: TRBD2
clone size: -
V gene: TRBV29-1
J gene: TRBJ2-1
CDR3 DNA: TGCAGCGCTCGACTAGCGGACAATGAGCAGTTCTTC
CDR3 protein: CSARLADNEQFF

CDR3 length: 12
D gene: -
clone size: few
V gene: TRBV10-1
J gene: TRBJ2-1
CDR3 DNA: TGCGCCAGCAGTGTTTACCGGGATGAGCAGTTCTTC
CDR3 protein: CASSVYRDEQFF

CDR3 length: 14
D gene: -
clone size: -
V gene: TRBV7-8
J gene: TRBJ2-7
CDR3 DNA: TGTGCCAGCAGCCCAAGCTATACTAACTACGAGCAGTACTTC
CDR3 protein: CASSPSYTNYEQYF

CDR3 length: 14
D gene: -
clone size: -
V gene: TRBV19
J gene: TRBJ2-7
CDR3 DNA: TGTGCCAGTAGTATCCTAGCGCCGGCCGCCGAGCAGTACTTC
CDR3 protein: CASSILAPAAEQYF

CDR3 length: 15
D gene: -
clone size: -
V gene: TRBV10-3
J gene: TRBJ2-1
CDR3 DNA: TGTGCCATCAGTGATGCGAATGGTCAATACAATGAGCAGTTCTTC
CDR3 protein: CAISDANGQYNEQFF

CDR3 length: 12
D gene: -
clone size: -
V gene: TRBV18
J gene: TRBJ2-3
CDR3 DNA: TGTGCCAGCTCCCCATCGGGCCATACGCAGTATTTT
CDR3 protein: CASSPSGHTQYF

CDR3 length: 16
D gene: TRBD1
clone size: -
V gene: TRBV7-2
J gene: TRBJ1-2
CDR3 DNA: TGTGCCAGCAGCTTAGGGGGGGCACAGGGGAGTCTTGGCTACACCTTC
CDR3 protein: CASSLGGAQGSLGYTF

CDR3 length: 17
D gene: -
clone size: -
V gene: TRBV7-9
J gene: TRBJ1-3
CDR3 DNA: TGTGCCAGCAGCCGGACTGACGGACGGCACTCTGGAAACACCATATATTTT
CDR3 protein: CASSRTDGRHSGNTIYF

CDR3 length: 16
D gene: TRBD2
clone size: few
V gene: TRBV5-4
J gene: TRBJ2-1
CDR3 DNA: TGTGCCAGCAGCTTGAGGACTAGCGGGAGCGACAATGAGCAGTTCTTC
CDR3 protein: CASSLRTSGSDNEQFF

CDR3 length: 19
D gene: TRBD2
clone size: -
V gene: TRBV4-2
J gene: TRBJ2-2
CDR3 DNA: TGTGCCAGCAGCCAAGATCAGCTAGCGGGTGCTCGGGGCACCGGGGAGCTGTTTTTT
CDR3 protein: CASSQDQLAGARGTGELFF

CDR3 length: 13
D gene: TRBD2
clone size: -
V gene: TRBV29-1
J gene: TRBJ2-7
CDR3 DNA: TGCAGCGTAAGTTCGGGACTATTCTACGAGCAGTACTTC
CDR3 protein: CSVSSGLFYEQYF

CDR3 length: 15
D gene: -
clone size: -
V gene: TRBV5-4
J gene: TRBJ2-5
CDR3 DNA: TGTGCCAGCAGCTTGGACAGGGCGTCACAAGAGACCCAGTACTTC
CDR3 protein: CASSLDRASQETQYF

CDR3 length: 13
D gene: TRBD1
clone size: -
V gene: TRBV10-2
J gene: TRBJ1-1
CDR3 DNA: TGCGCCAGCTCGGGACAGGGGTACACTGAAGCTTTCTTT
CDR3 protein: CASSGQGYTEAFF

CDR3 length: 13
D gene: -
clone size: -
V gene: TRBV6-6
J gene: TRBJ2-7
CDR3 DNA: TGTGCCAGCAGTGCTTCGGGCGCCTACGAGCAGTACTTC
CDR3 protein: CASSASGAYEQYF

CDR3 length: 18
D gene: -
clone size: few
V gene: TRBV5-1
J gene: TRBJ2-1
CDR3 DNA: TGCGCCAGCAGCTTGGGTCCTCCGGGCCAGGGCTCCTACAATGAGCAGTTCTTC
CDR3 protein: CASSLGPPGQGSYNEQFF

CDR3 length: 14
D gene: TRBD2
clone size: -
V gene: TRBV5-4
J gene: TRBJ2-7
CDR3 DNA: TGTGCCAGCAGCTTGGCGGGGGGGTCCTTCCAGCAGTACTTC
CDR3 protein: CASSLAGGSFQQYF

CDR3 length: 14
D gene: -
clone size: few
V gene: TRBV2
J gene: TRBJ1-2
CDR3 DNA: TGTGCCAGCAGTGGGCCCGGGGCGGGCTATGGCTACACCTTC
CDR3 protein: CASSGPGAGYGYTF

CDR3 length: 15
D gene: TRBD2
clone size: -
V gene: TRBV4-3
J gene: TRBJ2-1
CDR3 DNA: TGCGCCAGCAGCCCCGCGCCTAGCGGGAGTGGGGAGCAGTTCTTC
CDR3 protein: CASSPAPSGSGEQFF

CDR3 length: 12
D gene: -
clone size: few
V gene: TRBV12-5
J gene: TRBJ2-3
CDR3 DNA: TGTGCTAGTGGGCTCAGGGAAGATACGCAGTATTTT
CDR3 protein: CASGLREDTQYF

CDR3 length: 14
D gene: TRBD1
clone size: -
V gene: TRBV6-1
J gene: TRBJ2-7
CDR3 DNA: TGTGCCAGCAGCCAAGACAGGGTGTCCTACGAGCAGTACTTC
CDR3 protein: CASSQDRVSYEQYF

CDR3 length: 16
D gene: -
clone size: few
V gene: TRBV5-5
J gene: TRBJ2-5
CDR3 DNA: TGTGCCAGCAGCTTAACCCATCGGGAGTACCAAGAGACCCAGTACTTC
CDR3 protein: CASSLTHREYQETQYF

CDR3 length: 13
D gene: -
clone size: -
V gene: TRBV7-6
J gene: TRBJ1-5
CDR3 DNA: TGTGCCAGCAGCCCCGGGGTCAATCAGCCCCAGCATTTT
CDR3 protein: CASSPGVNQPQHF

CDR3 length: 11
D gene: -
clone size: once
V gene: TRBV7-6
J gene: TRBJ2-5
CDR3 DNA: TGTGCCAGCAGCTTCCAAGAGACCCAGTACTTC
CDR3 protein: CASSFQETQYF

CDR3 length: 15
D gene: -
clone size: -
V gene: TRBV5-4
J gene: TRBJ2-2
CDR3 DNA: TGTGCCAGCAGCCGGGACTCCGCGAACACCGGGGAGCTGTTTTTT
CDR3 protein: CASSRDSANTGELFF

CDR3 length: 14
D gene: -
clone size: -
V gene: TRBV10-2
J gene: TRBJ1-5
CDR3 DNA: TGCGCCAGCACCCAAGCGCGGGACAATCAGCCCCAGCATTTT
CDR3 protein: CASTQARDNQPQHF

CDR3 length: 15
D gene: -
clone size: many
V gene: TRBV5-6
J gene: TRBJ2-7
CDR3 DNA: TGTGCCAGCAGCTTGGGGTCGCTCAGAATCTACGAGCAGTACTTC
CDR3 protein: CASSLGSLRIYEQYF

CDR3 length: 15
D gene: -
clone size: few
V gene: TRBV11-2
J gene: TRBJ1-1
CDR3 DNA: TGTGCCAGCAGCGACCGACACCGGGCCAACACTGAAGCTTTCTTT
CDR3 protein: CASSDRHRANTEAFF

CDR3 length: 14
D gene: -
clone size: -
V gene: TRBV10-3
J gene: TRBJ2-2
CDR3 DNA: TGTGCCTCCCAGGGAGATCAGATCACCGGGGAGCTGTTTTTT
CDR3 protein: CASQGDQITGELFF

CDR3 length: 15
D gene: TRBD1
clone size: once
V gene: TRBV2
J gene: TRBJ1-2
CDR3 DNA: TGTGCCAGCAGAGCCTTGAGGACAGGGGACTATGGCTACACCTTC
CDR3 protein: CASRALRTGDYGYTF

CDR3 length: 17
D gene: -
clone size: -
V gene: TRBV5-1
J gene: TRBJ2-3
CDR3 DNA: TGCGCCAGCAGCCTCCGGGCACGGGGTATCGGGACAGATACGCAGTATTTT
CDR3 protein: CASSLRARGIGTDTQYF

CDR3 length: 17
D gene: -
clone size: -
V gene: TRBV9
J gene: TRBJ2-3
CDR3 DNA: TGTGCCAGCAGCCCTCAGTCCAGGTTGGCGGGCACAGATACGCAGTATTTT
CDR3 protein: CASSPQSRLAGTDTQYF

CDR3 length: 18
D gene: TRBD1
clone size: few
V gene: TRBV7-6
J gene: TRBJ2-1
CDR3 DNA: TGTGCCAGCAGCTTAAAGGTTTCGCTGCAGGGGGCGGCGAATGAGCAGTTCTTC
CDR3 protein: CASSLKVSLQGAANEQFF

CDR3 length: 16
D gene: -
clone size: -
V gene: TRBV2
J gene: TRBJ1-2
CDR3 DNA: TGTGCCAGCAGTGAAGATCAGGTAGCGGGTCAATATGGCTACACCTTC
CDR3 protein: CASSEDQVAGQYGYTF

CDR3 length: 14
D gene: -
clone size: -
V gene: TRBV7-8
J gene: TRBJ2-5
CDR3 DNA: TGTGCCAGCTACTGGGGAGGTTACCAAGAGACCCAGTACTTC
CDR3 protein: CASYWGGYQETQYF

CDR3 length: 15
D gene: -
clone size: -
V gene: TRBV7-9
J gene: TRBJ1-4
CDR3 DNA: TGTGCCAGCAGTCCCAGAATCAACAGTGATGAAAAACTGTTTTTT
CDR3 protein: CASSPRINSDEKLFF

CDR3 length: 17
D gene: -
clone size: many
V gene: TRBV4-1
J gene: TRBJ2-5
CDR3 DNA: TGCGCCAGCAGCCAAGAGTTCGGGAGACTGGGCCAAGAGACCCAGTACTTC
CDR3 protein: CASSQEFGRLGQETQYF

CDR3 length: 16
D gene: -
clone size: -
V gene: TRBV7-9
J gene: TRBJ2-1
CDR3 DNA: TGTGCCAGCAGCTTACGGGGAAAGTCCCGAGGGGATGAGCAGTTCTTC
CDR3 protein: CASSLRGKSRGDEQFF

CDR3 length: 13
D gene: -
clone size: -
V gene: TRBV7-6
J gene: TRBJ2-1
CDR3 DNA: TGTGCCAGCAGCTTATCGCTTCTTAATGAGCAGTTCTTC
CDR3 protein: CASSLSLLNEQFF

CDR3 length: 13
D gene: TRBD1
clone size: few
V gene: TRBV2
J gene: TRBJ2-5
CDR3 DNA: TGTGCCAGCAGAAAGGGGGCAAGGGAGACCCAGTACTTC
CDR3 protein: CASRKGARETQYF

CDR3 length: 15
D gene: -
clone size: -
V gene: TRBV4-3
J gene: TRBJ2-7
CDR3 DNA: TGCGCCAGCAGCCAAGATGTTGCCTCAACCTACGAGCAGTACTTC
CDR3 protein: CASSQDVASTYEQYF

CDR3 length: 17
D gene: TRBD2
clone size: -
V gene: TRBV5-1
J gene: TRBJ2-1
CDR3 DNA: TGCGCCAGCAGCTTGGCGGCTAGCGGTAGCTCCTACAATGAGCAGTTCTTC
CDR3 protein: CASSLAASGSSYNEQFF

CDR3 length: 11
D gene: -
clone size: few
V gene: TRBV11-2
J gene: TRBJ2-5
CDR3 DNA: TGTGCCAGCAGCTTTGCGGAGACCCAGTACTTC
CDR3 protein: CASSFAETQYF